This passage covers 5 T cell receptor beta chains from one sample sequenced in a study of CD8+ T cells in alopecia areata. cDNA prepared by RNA extraction and subsequent reverse transcription served as the template for sequencing. The table came from immunoSEQ multiplex PCR; TCRdb's copy has only in-frame clones and leaves some out. In total the sample includes about 6,000 clones, none of them seen once. Sorting used CD4, CD8alpha, NKG2D, NKG2ACE and other markers on pooled cutaneous lymph node cells. The sample was CD8+ T cells sorted from a lymph node. The receptor source for this set is a C3H/HeJ mouse with alopecia areata. For this strain, the MHC haplotype corresponds to H2-k.

This clone has a count of ten or more. Gene labels here are mouse ones. Partial CDR3 DNA: TGTGCAAGCAGCGCACAGGGGGCGCGGTCC. This translates into CASSAQGARS. The whole CDR3 protein reads CASSAQGARSDYTF. This chain connects TRBV16 to TRBJ1-2, with 9 positions matching TRBD1. Read coverage stops 4 residues before the CDR3 terminus; the germline J gene supplies the remainder. The CDR3 extends over 14 amino acids. CDR1 and CDR2 (germline): SGHSA, FRNQAP.

This clone was detected ten times or more. Any gene name here is a mouse gene name. The read ends 4 residues before the CDR3 terminus; that terminus is restored from the germline J gene. This chain links TRBV13-3 with TRBJ2-5; TRBD2 matches at 13 bases. Germline values: CDR1 NNHDY, CDR2 SYVADS. CDR3 length: 15 residues. The DNA read from the CDR3 is TGTGCCAGCAGCGGACTGGGGGGGCGACCAGAC. This encodes CASSGLGGRPD. In full, the CDR3 is CASSGLGGRPDTQYF.

By sample fraction, this clone is medium-sized. Gene names follow the mouse nomenclature. The CDR3 end lies 4 residues beyond the end of the read and is filled in from the germline J gene. The chain carries TRBV13-1 and TRBJ2-5, with 8 positions matching TRBD1. The CDR3 extends over 13 amino acids. CDR1 NSHNY and CDR2 SYGAGN come from the germline V gene. Incomplete CDR3 DNA: TGTGCCAGCAGTATGGACAGGGAAGAC. Protein: CASSMDRED. The whole CDR3 reads CASSMDREDTQYF.

This clone was counted many times. Genes and germline are mouse. The read terminates 4 residues before the CDR3 end, so the remaining end is supplied by the germline J gene. The rearrangement joins TRBV31 to TRBJ1-1; 10 bases match TRBD1. CDR1 and CDR2 (germline): GKSSPN, SITVG. The CDR3 contains 14 residues. The trim removed 3 bases at V and 3 bases at J, leaving 4 bases unmatched. Partial CDR3 DNA: TGTGCCTGGAGCCGGGACAGGGGTGACACA. It translates to CAWSRDRGDT. The whole CDR3 sequence reads CAWSRDRGDTEVFF.

This clone has a handful of counts. All gene names here are mouse names. The CDR3 end lies 4 residues beyond the end of the read and is filled in from the germline J gene. This chain uses TRBV2 with TRBJ1-1; a weak D match, TRBD1 (5 bases). With 0 bases removed from V and 4 bases from J, the gap between germline ends came to 6 bases. Germline CDR1 LGHNA, CDR2 YSYQKL. CDR3 length: 13 amino acids. CDR3 sequence reads: CASSQDRATEVFF. CDR3 DNA, as far as it was read: TGTGCCAGCAGCCAAGACAGGGCCACA.